The clone carrying this TCR beta chain was recorded at least ten times. The antigen is unknown. This specimen comes from a study of T cells after yellow fever vaccination. Whole-study findings and limits: Re-detected after boosting: most primary clones, 96% of CD4 and about 89% of CD8.

J gave up 11 bases and V 7 bases, and 7 bases lay outside the gene matches. The germline V gene encodes CDR1 MDHEN and CDR2 SYDVKM. The CDR3 extends over 11 amino acids. MiXCR, run by TCRdb on the 5' RACE reads, gives a single entry per CDR3 protein. The table shows around 150,000 distinct CDR3 sequences, with less than 9% occurring only once. This TCR was recovered from a man between 18 and 35 years old who received the YFV17D yellow fever vaccine. The sample was CD4+ T cells sorted from PBMCs, taken about 5 days after the first yellow fever vaccination. The rearrangement links TRBV28 to TRBJ1-1, with 7 nucleotides matching TRBD1. CDR3 sequence: CASIKHRGAFF. Here the CDR3 DNA reads TGTGCCAGCATTAAGCACAGGGGTGCTTTCTTT.